A single sample is the source of the 19 T cell receptor beta chains below, sequenced in a study of Tregs in tolerant kidney transplant recipients. Data came from immunoSEQ multiplex PCR; TCRdb stores just in-frame clones and leaves some out. Of just under 65,000 clones in the sample, 95% to 98% were seen once. The material sequenced was Tregs from blood, taken before the transplant. These receptors came from a human donor who received a combined kidney and bone marrow transplant.

The CDR3 here is CASSVVGGGSYNEQFF. The CDR3 DNA is TGTGCCAGCAGCGTAGTGGGGGGTGGCTCCTACAATGAGCAGTTCTTC. J is TRBJ2-1 and V is TRBV9; D perhaps matches TRBD2 (6 bases). The CDR3 is 16 amino acids. Germline V gives CDR1 SGDLS, CDR2 YYNGEE. Trimming stripped 0 bases from V and 0 bases from J, with 10 bases between.

The V and J genes are TRBV5-1 and TRBJ1-5; TRBD1 agrees at 7 bases. This CDR3 contains 13 residues. The V gene's germline CDR1 is SGHRS and CDR2 YFSETQ. J lost 4 bases, V lost 4 bases, and 2 bases had no gene match. The CDR3 region has the DNA TGCGCCAGCAGCGTGACAGGGAATCAGCCCCAGCATTTT. Translating it yields CASSVTGNQPQHF.

J is TRBJ2-1 and V is TRBV5-4, with 10 nucleotides matching TRBD2. Germline V gene data show CDR1 as SGHNT and CDR2 as YYREEE (reference sequence). The CDR3 length is 18 residues. Trimming removed 4 bases from V and 3 bases from J; junction bases left unmatched: 13. This CDR3 reads CASSPFFALAGLYNEQFF. The CDR3 nucleotides read TGTGCCAGCAGCCCATTCTTTGCACTAGCGGGGCTCTACAATGAGCAGTTCTTC.

The genes are TRBV7-6 and TRBJ1-6; no definite D call. Germline CDR1 reads SGHVS; CDR2 reads FNYEAQ. V lost 5 bases and J 2 bases, leaving 16 bases between the germline ends. The length of the CDR3 is 17 residues. In DNA, the CDR3 is TGTGCCAGCAGCGCCTTTTCGAGGGAAACCTATAATTCACCCCTCCACTTT. Its protein is CASSAFSRETYNSPLHF.

This chain links TRBV5-1 with TRBJ2-3, with a tentative D call TRBD2 (6 bases). V was trimmed by 0 bases and J by 5 bases, leaving 16 bases between them. Germline V gene sequence: CDR1 SGHRS, CDR2 YFSETQ. This CDR3 is 16 amino acids long. The CDR3 coding sequence is TGCGCCAGCAGCTTGGTCCCTAGCGCCAAGGGAGATACGCAGTATTTT. Amino acid sequence: CASSLVPSAKGDTQYF.

The chain has TRBV12-5 and TRBJ2-2; 12 bases map to TRBD2. Germline V gives CDR1 LGHNT, CDR2 FRNRAP. The junction had 12 bases not matched to a gene; V was cut back by 0 bases and J by 4 bases. CDR3 size: 20 residues. CDR3 DNA sequence: TGTGCTAGTGGTTTGGTACTGACTAGCGGGGGCCCTACAGGCACCGGGGAGCTGTTTTTT. Protein product: CASGLVLTSGGPTGTGELFF.

This chain uses TRBV12-5 with TRBJ2-1, with TRBD2 as a possible D gene (7 bases). This CDR3 comprises 12 residues. The germline CDR1 and CDR2 sequences are LGHNT and FRNRAP. Trimming removed 7 bases from V and 8 bases from J, with 12 bases in between. CDR3 in amino acids: CASAPGGYEQFF. CDR3 in DNA: TGTGCTAGTGCCCCGGGGGGCTATGAGCAGTTCTTC.

This rearrangement joins TRBV7-9 to TRBJ2-2; 10 bases are shared with TRBD2. This CDR3 spans 17 amino acids. From germline, CDR1 is SEHNR and CDR2 FQNEAQ (reference sequence). V shed 3 bases, J shed 4 bases, and the junction held 8 bases outside the gene matches. DNA of the CDR3: TGTGCCAGCAGCTTGAGGGCTAGCGGGAGTGCCACCGGGGAGCTGTTTTTT. Protein: CASSLRASGSATGELFF.

The V call is TRBV20-1, the J call TRBJ1-6, with D unresolved. V was pared by 4 bases and J by 12 bases, with 7 bases between. The CDR3 length is 10 residues. Germline CDR1 DFQATT, CDR2 SNEGSKA (reference sequence). The CDR3 DNA follows: TGCAGTGCTACCGGGAAACCCCTCCACTTT. Amino acids: CSATGKPLHF.

This chain uses TRBV29-1 with TRBJ2-1; TRBD1 is a possible D gene (6 bases). CDR1 is SQVTM and CDR2 is ANQGSEA in the germline V gene. V lost 0 bases, J lost 2 bases, and 8 bases lay in between. The CDR3 is 14 amino acids. This CDR3 is CSVEDGTPYNEQFF. The CDR3, as DNA: TGCAGCGTTGAAGACGGGACACCCTACAATGAGCAGTTCTTC.

V usage is TRBV19 and J usage is TRBJ2-3; TRBD2 aligns across 12 bases. The CDR3 length is 15 residues. CDR1 is LNHDA, CDR2 SQIVND, per germline (reference sequence). V lost 6 bases and J lost 1; bases outside the gene matches: 2. CDR3 coding DNA: TGTGCCAGTAGGACTAGCGGGGGAGGCACAGATACGCAGTATTTT. It codes for CASRTSGGGTDTQYF.

The chain employs TRBV4-1 and TRBJ1-2; 8 bases fit TRBD1. The CDR3 covers 16 residues. Germline lookup yields CDR1 MGHRA and CDR2 YSYEKL. With V trimmed by 0 bases and J by 5 bases, 8 bases remained unmatched. This CDR3 is CASSQDPGTGGYGYTF. DNA for the CDR3: TGCGCCAGCAGCCAAGATCCCGGAACAGGGGGTTATGGCTACACCTTC.

V gene TRBV7-9 combines with J gene TRBJ1-1; TRBD1 aligns across 8 bases. The V gene end was trimmed by 5 bases and the J gene end by 0 bases; junction bases not matched to a gene: 8. The CDR3 loop spans 16 amino acids. Germline loops: CDR1 SEHNR, CDR2 FQNEAQ (reference sequence). This CDR3 reads CASSRYRGFMNTEAFF. In nucleotides, the CDR3 is TGTGCCAGCAGCCGTTACAGGGGGTTTATGAACACTGAAGCTTTCTTT. The whole variable domain, filled in from reference TRBV7-9 and TRBJ1-1, reads DTGVSQNPRHKITKRGQNVTFRCDPISEHNRLYWYRQTLGQGPEFLTYFQNEAQLEKSRLLSDRFSAERPKGSFSTLEIQRTEQGDSAMYLCASSRYRGFMNTEAFFGQGTRLTVV.

The rearrangement joins TRBV30 to TRBJ2-2; the match to TRBD2 covers 14 bases. CDR3 length: 17 residues. V trimming: 3 bases; J trimming: 3 bases; junction bases outside the gene matches: 6. The germline V gene has CDR1 GTSNPN and CDR2 SVGIG (reference sequence). CDR3 DNA sequence: TGTGCCTGGAGCCCGGGACTAGCGGGAGTCGACACCGGGGAGCTGTTTTTT. As protein: CAWSPGLAGVDTGELFF.

CDR3 amino acids: CASKWPPQDTQYF. The CDR3 DNA reads TGTGCCAGCAAATGGCCGCCACAGGATACGCAGTATTTT. The chain couples TRBV6-6 to TRBJ2-3; D is unresolved. V dropped 7 bases and J dropped 6 bases, with 14 bases sitting between them. This CDR3 contains 13 residues. In germline, CDR1 is MNHNY, CDR2 SVGAGI (reference sequence).

This clone was seen a handful of times. This rearrangement joins TRBV19 to TRBJ2-7; 8 nucleotides align to TRBD1. CDR3 length: 16 residues. Germline V gene sequence: CDR1 LNHDA, CDR2 SQIVND (reference sequence). Germline trimming cut 0 bases from V and 10 bases from J; bases unmatched to any gene: 14. Here the CDR3 DNA reads TGTGCCAGTAGTATAGAGGGGACAGGTAGCGGCCCGCTACAGTACTTC. It encodes CASSIEGTGSGPLQYF.

The chain carries TRBV7-9 and TRBJ1-1; D remains unclear. This CDR3 region has 11 residues. The V end lost 3 bases, the J end lost 7 bases, and 6 bases lay between the germline ends. Germline CDR1 and CDR2: SEHNR and FQNEAQ (reference sequence). Written as DNA, the CDR3 is TGTGCCAGCAGCTTTGAGGGTGAAGCTTTCTTT. Encoded protein: CASSFEGEAFF.

The genes are TRBV5-4 and TRBJ1-3; D uncertain. This CDR3 contains 16 residues. The germline CDR1 and CDR2 sequences are SGHNT and YYREEE (reference sequence). Trimming pared 0 bases from V and 3 bases from J, leaving 13 bases between. CDR3 nucleotide sequence: TGTGCCAGCAGCTTGGGCAGAGGGCTTGGTGGAAACACCATATATTTT. Encoded protein: CASSLGRGLGGNTIYF.

The J gene is TRBJ1-5, the V gene TRBV6-1; D is perhaps TRBD1 (5 bases). CDR3 size: 15 residues. Germline CDR1 and CDR2: MNHNS and SASEGT. V was shortened by 6 bases and J by 0 bases, with 12 bases between the two germline ends. CDR3 bases: TGTGCCAGCAGCGCGACAGCCCATAGCAATCAGCCCCAGCATTTT. Amino acid sequence: CASSATAHSNQPQHF.